Following are 6 T cell receptor beta chains from one sample sequenced in a study of a mutant IDH1 vaccine in newly diagnosed glioma. The protocol was immunoSEQ multiplex PCR, while the TCRdb copy is restricted to in-frame clones and leaves out a portion. The profile shows tens of thousands of clones, approximately 78% of them singletons. Time point meaning: week 47, end of study. All doses held 300 ug of mutant IDH1 20-mer peptide, with topical imiquimod. No antigens are known for them. The sample was PBMCs, taken from a glioma patient whose treatment included an IDH1 peptide vaccine. Receptor source: a man aged 35 to 55 with glioma.

This clone was seen a handful of times. One end of the junction does not line up with germline, which may come from a read error. Additional DNA sequences in this sample encode the identical CDR3. The chain joins TRBV19 to TRBJ1-1; possibly TRBD1 for D (5 bases). Germline assignment: CDR1 LNHDA and CDR2 SQIVND (reference sequence). The CDR3 is made up of 13 amino acids. CDR3 in DNA: TGTGCCAGTAGTCTGGGGGTGAATACTGAAGCTTTCTTT. This encodes CASSLGVNTEAFF. The whole variable domain, remainder taken from reference TRBV19 and TRBJ1-1, is DGGITQSPKYLFRKEGQNVTLSCEQNLNHDAMYWYRQDPGQGLRLIYYSQIVNDFQKGDIAEGYSVSREKKESFPLTVTSAQKNPTAFYLCASSLGVNTEAFFGQGTRLTVV.

The chain links TRBV6-6 to TRBJ1-6, with 7 nucleotides matching TRBD1. Trimming cost V 7 bases and J 7 bases; bases outside gene matches: 13. This CDR3 is 16 amino acids long. Germline V gives CDR1 MNHNY, CDR2 SVGAGI (reference sequence). The CDR3 sequence: CASTQPRGVENSPLHF. The CDR3 nucleotides read TGTGCCAGCACCCAGCCCAGGGGGGTTGAGAATTCACCCCTCCACTTT.

The chain employs TRBV10-1 and TRBJ1-3; D perhaps matches TRBD1 (5 bases). There are 17 residues in the CDR3. The V and J ends lost 2 bases and 0 bases respectively, with 14 bases between them. Germline V gives CDR1 WNHNN, CDR2 SYGVQD (reference sequence). The CDR3 DNA sequence: TGCGCCAGCAGTGAGCTCCCCCAGAGGGGCTCTGGAAACACCATATATTTT. Protein sequence: CASSELPQRGSGNTIYF.

This clone was seen only once. This sequence joins TRBV28 and TRBJ2-7; D might be TRBD1 (6 bases). V lost 2 bases to trimming and J lost 3 bases, with 14 bases between them. This CDR3 contains 15 residues. CDR1 MDHEN and CDR2 SYDVKM come from the germline V gene. CDR3 bases: TGTGCCAGCAGTTTACCCGGGACAAAGGGCTACGAGCAGTACTTC. This translates into CASSLPGTKGYEQYF.

The rearrangement links TRBV5-1 to TRBJ2-5; 7 nucleotides line up with TRBD1. CDR1 SGHRS and CDR2 YFSETQ come from the germline V gene. This CDR3 spans 15 amino acids. Germline trimming cut 0 bases from V and 5 bases from J; bases unmatched to any gene: 7. The CDR3 bases are TGCGCCAGCAGCTTGGTCCCGGGACAGTTCGAGACCCAGTACTTC. It is translated as CASSLVPGQFETQYF.

This clone was counted a single time. This chain uses TRBV4-2 with TRBJ2-2; 7 bases agree with TRBD1. J gave up 3 bases and V 4 bases, and 5 bases lay outside the gene matches. CDR1 LGHNA and CDR2 YNFKEQ come from the germline V gene. The CDR3 runs 15 residues. CDR3: CASSPGTGDTGELFF. In DNA form, the CDR3 reads TGTGCCAGCAGCCCCGGTACAGGGGACACCGGGGAGCTGTTTTTT.